The TCR beta chain described here comes from a study of blood T cell repertoires in COVID-19. As for the study in general: The samples span acute and convalescent COVID-19 from the United States, Italy and Spain. Nucleic acid was either cDNA or gDNA, and it came from T cells, B-cell-depleted T cells, or PBMCs.

In the authors' methods: By means of reference gene primer amplification, nucleated cell counts were estimated. Data came from immunoSEQ multiplex PCR; TCRdb stores just in-frame clones and leaves some out. The V and J calls and clone size come from that table; D and trimming were worked out from the DNA. The repertoire holds 300,000 to 400,000 clones, with about 82% as singletons. This CDR3 contains 16 residues. The germline gives CDR1 SGHRS, CDR2 YFSETQ. The ends lost 0 bases at V and 5 bases at J; junction bases unmatched: 9. Sample: peripheral blood. The receptor's source is a human donor in a cohort sampled during active COVID-19. V is TRBV5-1 and J is TRBJ2-7; 9 bases agree with TRBD2. CDR3 loop: CASSLVGGGAIDEQYF. DNA for the CDR3: TGCGCCAGCAGCTTGGTCGGCGGGGGGGCTATCGACGAGCAGTACTTC.